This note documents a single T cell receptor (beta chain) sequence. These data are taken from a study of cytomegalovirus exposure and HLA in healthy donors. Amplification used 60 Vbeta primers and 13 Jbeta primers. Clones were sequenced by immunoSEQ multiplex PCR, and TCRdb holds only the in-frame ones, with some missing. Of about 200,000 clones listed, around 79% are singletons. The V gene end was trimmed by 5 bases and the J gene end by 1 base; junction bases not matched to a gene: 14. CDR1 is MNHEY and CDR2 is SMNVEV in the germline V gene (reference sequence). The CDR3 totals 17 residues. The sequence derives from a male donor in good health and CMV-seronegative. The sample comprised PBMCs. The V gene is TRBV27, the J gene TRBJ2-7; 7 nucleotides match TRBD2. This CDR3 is CASSQLSPSGGSYEQYF. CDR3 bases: TGTGCCAGCAGTCAACTGTCTCCTAGCGGAGGGTCCTACGAGCAGTACTTC.